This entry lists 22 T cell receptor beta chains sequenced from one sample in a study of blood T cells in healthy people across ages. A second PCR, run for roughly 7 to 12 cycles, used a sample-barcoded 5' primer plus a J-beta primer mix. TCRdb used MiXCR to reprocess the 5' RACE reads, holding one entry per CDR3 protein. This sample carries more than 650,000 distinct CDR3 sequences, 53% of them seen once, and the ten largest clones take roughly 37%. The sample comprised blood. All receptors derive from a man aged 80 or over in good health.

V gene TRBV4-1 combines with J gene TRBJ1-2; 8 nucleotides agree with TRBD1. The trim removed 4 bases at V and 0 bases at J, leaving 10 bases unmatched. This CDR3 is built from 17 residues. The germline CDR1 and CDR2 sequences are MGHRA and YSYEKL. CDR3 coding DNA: TGCGCCAGCAGCCCCACCTCGGACAGGGTTTCTAACTATGGCTACACCTTC. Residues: CASSPTSDRVSNYGYTF.

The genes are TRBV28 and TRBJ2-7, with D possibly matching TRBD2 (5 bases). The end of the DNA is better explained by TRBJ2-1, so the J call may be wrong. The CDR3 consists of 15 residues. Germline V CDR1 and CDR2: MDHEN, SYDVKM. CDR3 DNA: TGTGCCAGCAGCCCGAGGGTAGTCCGAGGCAATGAGCAGTTCTTC. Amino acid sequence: CASSPRVVRGNEQFF.

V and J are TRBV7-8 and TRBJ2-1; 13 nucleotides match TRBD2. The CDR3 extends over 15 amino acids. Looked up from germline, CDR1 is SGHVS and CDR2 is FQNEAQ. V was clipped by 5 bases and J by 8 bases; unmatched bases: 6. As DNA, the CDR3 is TGTGCCAGCAGCATAACTAGCGGGAGGGCCTATGAGCAGTTCTTC. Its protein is CASSITSGRAYEQFF.

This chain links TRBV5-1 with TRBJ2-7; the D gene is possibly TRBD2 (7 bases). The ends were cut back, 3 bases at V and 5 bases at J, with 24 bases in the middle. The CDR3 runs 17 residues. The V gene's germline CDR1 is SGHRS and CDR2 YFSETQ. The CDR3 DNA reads TGCGCCAGCAGCTCCTCCTTGGGGGGGGCGACCCTCCACGAGCAGTACTTC. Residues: CASSSSLGGATLHEQYF.

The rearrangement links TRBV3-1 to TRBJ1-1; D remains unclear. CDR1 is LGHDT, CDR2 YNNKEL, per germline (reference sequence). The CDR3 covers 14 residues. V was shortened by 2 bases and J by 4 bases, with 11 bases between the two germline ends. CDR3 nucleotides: TGTGCCAGCAGCCAAATGAGCCGCATCACTGAAGCTTTCTTT. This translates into CASSQMSRITEAFF.

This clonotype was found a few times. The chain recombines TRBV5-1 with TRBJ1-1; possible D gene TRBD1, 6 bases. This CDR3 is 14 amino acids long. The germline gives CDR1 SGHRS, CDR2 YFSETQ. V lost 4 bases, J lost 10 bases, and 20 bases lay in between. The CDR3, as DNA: TGCGCCAGCAGCCCGGAGTCCGGGGGCTGGGGAGCTTTCTTT. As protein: CASSPESGGWGAFF. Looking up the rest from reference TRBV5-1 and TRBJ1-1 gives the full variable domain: KAGVTQTPRYLIKTRGQQVTLSCSPISGHRSVSWYQQTPGQGLQFLFEYFSETQRNKGNFPGRFSGRQFSNSRSEMNVSTLELGDSALYLCASSPESGGWGAFFGQGTRLTVV.

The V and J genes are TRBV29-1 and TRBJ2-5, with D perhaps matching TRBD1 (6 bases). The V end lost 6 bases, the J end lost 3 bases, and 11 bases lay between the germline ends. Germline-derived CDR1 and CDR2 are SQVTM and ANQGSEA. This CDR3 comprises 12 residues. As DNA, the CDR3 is TGCAGCGTACGGGCAGGGGAAGAGACCCAGTACTTC. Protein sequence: CSVRAGEETQYF.

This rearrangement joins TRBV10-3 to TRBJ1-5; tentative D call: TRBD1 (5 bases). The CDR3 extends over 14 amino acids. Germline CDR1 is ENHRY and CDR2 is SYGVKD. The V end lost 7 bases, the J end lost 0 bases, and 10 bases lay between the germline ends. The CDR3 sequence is CAIKTDNSNQPQHF. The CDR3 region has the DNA TGTGCCATCAAGACGGACAATAGCAATCAGCCCCAGCATTTT.

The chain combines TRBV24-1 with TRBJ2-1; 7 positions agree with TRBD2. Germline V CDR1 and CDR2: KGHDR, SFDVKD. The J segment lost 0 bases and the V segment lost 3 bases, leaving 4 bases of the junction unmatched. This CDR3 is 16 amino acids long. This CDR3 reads CATSDATSASYNEQFF. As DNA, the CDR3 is TGTGCCACCAGTGATGCTACTAGCGCCTCCTACAATGAGCAGTTCTTC.

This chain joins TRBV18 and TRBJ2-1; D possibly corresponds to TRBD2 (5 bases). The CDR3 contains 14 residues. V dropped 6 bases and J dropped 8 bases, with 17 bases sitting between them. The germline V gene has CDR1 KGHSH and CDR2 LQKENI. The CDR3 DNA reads TGTGCCAGCTCCACCGGGGATAGCGTCGATGAGCAGTTCTTC. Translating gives CASSTGDSVDEQFF.

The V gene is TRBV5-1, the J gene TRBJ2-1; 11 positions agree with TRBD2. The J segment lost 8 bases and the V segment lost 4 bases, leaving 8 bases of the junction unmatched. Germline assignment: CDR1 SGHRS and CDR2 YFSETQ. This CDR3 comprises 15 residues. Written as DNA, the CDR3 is TGCGCCAGCAGCCCAGATAGCGGGGGGGTCCATGAGCAGTTCTTC. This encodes CASSPDSGGVHEQFF.

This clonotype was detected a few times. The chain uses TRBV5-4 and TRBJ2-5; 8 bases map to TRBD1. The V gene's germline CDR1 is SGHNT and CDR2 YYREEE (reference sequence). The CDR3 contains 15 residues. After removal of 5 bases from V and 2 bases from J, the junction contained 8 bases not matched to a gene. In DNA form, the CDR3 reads TGTGCCAGCAGGATCCAGGGGGCGGCTCAAGAGACCCAGTACTTC. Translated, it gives CASRIQGAAQETQYF. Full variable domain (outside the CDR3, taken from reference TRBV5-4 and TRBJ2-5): ETGVTQSPTHLIKTRGQQVTLRCSSQSGHNTVSWYQQALGQGPQFIFQYYREEENGRGNFPPRFSGLQFPNYSSELNVNALELDDSALYLCASRIQGAAQETQYFGPGTRLLVL.

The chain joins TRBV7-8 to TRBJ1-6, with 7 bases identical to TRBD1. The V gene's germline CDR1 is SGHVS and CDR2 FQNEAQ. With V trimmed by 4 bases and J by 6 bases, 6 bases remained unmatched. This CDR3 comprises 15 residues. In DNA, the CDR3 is TGTGCCAGCAGCTCCACAGGGGCTAGTAATTCACCCCTCCACTTT. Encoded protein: CASSSTGASNSPLHF.

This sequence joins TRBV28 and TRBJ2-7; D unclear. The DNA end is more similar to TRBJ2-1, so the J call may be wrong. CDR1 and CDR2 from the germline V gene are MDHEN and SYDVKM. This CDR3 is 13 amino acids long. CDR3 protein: CASTTSLGNEQFF. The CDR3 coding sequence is TGTGCCAGCACCACCTCTTTGGGCAATGAGCAGTTCTTC.

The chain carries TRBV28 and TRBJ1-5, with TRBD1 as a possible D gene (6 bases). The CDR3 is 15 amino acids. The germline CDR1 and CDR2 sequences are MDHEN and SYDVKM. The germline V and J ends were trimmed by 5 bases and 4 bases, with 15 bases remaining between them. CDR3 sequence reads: CASSRDRSRNQPQHF. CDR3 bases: TGTGCCAGCAGTCGAGACAGGTCCCGAAATCAGCCCCAGCATTTT.

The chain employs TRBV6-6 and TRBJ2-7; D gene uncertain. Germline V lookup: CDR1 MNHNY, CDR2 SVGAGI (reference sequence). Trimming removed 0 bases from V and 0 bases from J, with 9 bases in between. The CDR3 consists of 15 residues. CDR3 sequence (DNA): TGTGCCAGCAGTTACTCGAGGTCCAGCTCCTACGAGCAGTACTTC. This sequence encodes CASSYSRSSSYEQYF.

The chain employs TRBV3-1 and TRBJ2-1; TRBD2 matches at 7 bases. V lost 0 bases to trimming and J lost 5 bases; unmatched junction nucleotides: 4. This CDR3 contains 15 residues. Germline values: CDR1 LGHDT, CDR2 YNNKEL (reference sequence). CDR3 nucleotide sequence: TGTGCCAGCAGCCAAGATACAGCGGGAAACAATGAGCAGTTCTTC. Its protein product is CASSQDTAGNNEQFF.

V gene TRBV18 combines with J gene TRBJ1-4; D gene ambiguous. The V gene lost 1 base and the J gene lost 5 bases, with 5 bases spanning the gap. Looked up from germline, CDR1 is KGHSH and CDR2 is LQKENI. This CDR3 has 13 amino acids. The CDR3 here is CASSPQGNEKLFF. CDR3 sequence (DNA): TGTGCCAGCTCACCACAGGGAAATGAAAAACTGTTTTTT.

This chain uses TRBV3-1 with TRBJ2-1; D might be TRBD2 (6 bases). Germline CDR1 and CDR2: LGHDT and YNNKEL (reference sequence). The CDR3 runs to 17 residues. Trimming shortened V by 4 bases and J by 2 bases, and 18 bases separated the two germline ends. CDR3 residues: CASSPSLRRGPYNEQFF. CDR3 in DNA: TGTGCCAGCAGCCCCTCTTTGCGGAGGGGCCCCTACAATGAGCAGTTCTTC.

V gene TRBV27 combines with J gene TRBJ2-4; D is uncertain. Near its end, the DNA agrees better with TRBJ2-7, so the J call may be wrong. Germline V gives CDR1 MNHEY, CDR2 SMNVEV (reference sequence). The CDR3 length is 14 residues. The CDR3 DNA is TGTGCCAGCAGTTCGGCTAGGAAGGGATACGAGCAGTACTTC. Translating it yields CASSSARKGYEQYF.

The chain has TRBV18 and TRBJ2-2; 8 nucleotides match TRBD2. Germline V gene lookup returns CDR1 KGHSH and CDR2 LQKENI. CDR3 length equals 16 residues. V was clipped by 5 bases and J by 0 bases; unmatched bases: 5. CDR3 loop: CASSAVTSANTGELFF. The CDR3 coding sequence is TGTGCCAGCTCAGCCGTGACTAGCGCGAACACCGGGGAGCTGTTTTTT. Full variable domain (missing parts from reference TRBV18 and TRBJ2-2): NAGVMQNPRHLVRRRGQEARLRCSPMKGHSHVYWYRQLPEEGLKFMVYLQKENIIDESGMPKERFSAEFPKEGPSILRIQQVVRGDSAAYFCASSAVTSANTGELFFGEGSRLTVL.

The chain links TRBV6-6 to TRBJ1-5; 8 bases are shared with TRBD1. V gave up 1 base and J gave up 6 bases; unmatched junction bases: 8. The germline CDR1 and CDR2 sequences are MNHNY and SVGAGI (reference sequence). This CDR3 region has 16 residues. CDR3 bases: TGTGCCAGCAGTTACTTGCAGGGGGCGTTAAGTCAGCCCCAGCATTTT. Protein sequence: CASSYLQGALSQPQHF.